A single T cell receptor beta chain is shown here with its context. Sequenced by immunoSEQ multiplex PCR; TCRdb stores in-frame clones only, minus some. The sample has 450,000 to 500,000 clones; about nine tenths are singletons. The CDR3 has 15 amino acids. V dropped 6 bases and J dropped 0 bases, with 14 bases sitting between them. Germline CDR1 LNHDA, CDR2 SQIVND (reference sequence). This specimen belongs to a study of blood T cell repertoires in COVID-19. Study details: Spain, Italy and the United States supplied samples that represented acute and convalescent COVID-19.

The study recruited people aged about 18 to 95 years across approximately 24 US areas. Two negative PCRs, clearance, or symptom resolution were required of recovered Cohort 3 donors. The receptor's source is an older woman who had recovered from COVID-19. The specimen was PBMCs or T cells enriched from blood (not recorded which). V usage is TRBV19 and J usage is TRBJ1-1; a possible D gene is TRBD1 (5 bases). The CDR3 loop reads CASRPTFRVNTEAFF. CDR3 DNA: TGTGCCAGTAGACCGACCTTCAGGGTGAACACTGAAGCTTTCTTT.